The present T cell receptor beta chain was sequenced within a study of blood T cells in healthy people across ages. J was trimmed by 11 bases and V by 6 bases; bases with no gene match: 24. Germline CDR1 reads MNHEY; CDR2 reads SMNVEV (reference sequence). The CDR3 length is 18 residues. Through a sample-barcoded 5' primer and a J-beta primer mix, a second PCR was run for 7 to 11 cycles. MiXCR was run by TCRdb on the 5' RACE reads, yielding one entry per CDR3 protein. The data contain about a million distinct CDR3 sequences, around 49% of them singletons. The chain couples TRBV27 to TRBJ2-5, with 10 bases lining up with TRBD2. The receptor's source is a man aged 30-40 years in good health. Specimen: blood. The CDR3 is CASSGEAFGTSVNNEQYF. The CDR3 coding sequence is TGTGCCAGCAGCGGGGAGGCCTTCGGGACTAGCGTAAACAATGAGCAGTACTTC.